Listed below are T cell receptor beta chains from one sample, sequenced in a study of human T cells and chemical hapten exposure. TCRdb analysed the RACE reads with MiXCR anew, one entry per CDR3 protein. Here the sample spans some 360,000 distinct CDR3 sequences, less than 6.5% being singletons. The sample was whole blood, taken in connection with sensitization to the hapten diphenylcyclopropenone (DPC). Receptors originate from a woman aged 50 to 65 with alopecia areata. Some clones in this sample may be carry-over from other donors' samples. CDR3s include the opening cysteine and the closing phenylalanine or tryptophan. D genes are given only for firm matches. The size entry is marked missing in some rows and otherwise reads once, few, many or a size class.

v_gene: TRBV5-1
j_gene: TRBJ2-7
abundance: many
d_gene: NA
CDR3aa: CASSPGDRPYEQYF
CDR3nt: TGCGCCAGCAGCCCCGGGGACCGACCCTACGAGCAGTACTTC

v_gene: TRBV2
j_gene: TRBJ1-4
abundance: NA
d_gene: TRBD1
CDR3aa: CASSRQGAANEKLFF
CDR3nt: TGTGCCAGCAGTCGACAGGGGGCAGCTAATGAAAAACTGTTTTTT

v_gene: TRBV6-6
j_gene: TRBJ1-1
abundance: few
d_gene: NA
CDR3aa: CASSYTGEAFF
CDR3nt: TGTGCCAGCAGCTATACTGGTGAAGCTTTCTTT

v_gene: TRBV20-1
j_gene: TRBJ1-5
abundance: NA
d_gene: NA
CDR3aa: CSASRQNQPQHF
CDR3nt: TGCAGTGCTAGCAGGCAGAATCAGCCCCAGCATTTT

v_gene: TRBV6-1
j_gene: TRBJ2-3
abundance: NA
d_gene: TRBD2
CDR3aa: CASTGGGADTQYF
CDR3nt: TGTGCCAGCACCGGCGGGGGGGCAGATACGCAGTATTTT

v_gene: TRBV29-1
j_gene: TRBJ1-4
abundance: NA
d_gene: TRBD1
CDR3aa: CSAGQANEKLFF
CDR3nt: TGCAGCGCCGGACAGGCTAATGAAAAACTGTTTTTT

v_gene: TRBV6-1
j_gene: TRBJ2-3
abundance: NA
d_gene: NA
CDR3aa: CASDRPDTQYF
CDR3nt: TGTGCCAGCGACCGCCCAGATACGCAGTATTTT

v_gene: TRBV11-3
j_gene: TRBJ2-3
abundance: many
d_gene: TRBD2
CDR3aa: CASSPGTRSTDTQYF
CDR3nt: TGTGCCAGCAGCCCCGGGACTAGGAGCACAGATACGCAGTATTTT

v_gene: TRBV7-8
j_gene: TRBJ2-7
abundance: many
d_gene: NA
CDR3aa: CASSLALPASGSYEQYF
CDR3nt: TGTGCCAGCAGCTTAGCTCTACCCGCGTCGGGCTCCTACGAGCAGTACTTC

v_gene: TRBV6-4
j_gene: TRBJ2-1
abundance: many
d_gene: TRBD2
CDR3aa: CASRRTSGGWNEQFF
CDR3nt: TGTGCCAGCAGGAGGACTAGCGGGGGTTGGAATGAGCAGTTCTTC

v_gene: TRBV20-1
j_gene: TRBJ2-6
abundance: few
d_gene: NA
CDR3aa: CSARERGHIGQNSGANVLTF
CDR3nt: TGCAGTGCTAGAGAGAGGGGCCACATAGGACAGAACTCTGGGGCCAACGTCCTGACTTTC

v_gene: TRBV12-3/TRBV12-4
j_gene: TRBJ2-7
abundance: NA
d_gene: NA
CDR3aa: CASSLAPGEEYF
CDR3nt: TGTGCCAGCAGTTTGGCCCCGGGTGAGGAGTACTTC

v_gene: TRBV2
j_gene: TRBJ1-5
abundance: few
d_gene: TRBD1
CDR3aa: CASNQWTGGNQPQHF
CDR3nt: TGTGCCAGCAACCAATGGACAGGTGGCAATCAGCCCCAGCATTTT

v_gene: TRBV20-1
j_gene: TRBJ2-4
abundance: many
d_gene: TRBD1
CDR3aa: CSARDPDRDGSKNIQYF
CDR3nt: TGCAGTGCTAGAGATCCGGACAGGGACGGGTCCAAAAACATTCAGTACTTC

v_gene: TRBV4-2
j_gene: TRBJ2-5
abundance: NA
d_gene: TRBD2
CDR3aa: CASSQDIAGQETQYF
CDR3nt: TGTGCCAGCAGCCAAGATATAGCGGGTCAAGAGACCCAGTACTTC

v_gene: TRBV5-5
j_gene: TRBJ2-2
abundance: few
d_gene: TRBD1
CDR3aa: CASSLPRTGKTGELFF
CDR3nt: TGTGCCAGCAGCTTGCCCCGGACAGGGAAGACCGGGGAGCTGTTTTTT

v_gene: TRBV6-5
j_gene: TRBJ1-3
abundance: many
d_gene: TRBD1
CDR3aa: CASSYSTQGAGNTIYF
CDR3nt: TGTGCCAGCAGTTACTCGACACAGGGGGCTGGAAACACCATATATTTT

v_gene: TRBV14
j_gene: TRBJ2-3
abundance: many
d_gene: NA
CDR3aa: CASSRTGGPTDTQYF
CDR3nt: TGTGCCAGCAGCCGGACCGGCGGGCCCACAGATACGCAGTATTTT

v_gene: TRBV28
j_gene: TRBJ2-7
abundance: many
d_gene: NA
CDR3aa: CASSPWTVHEQYF
CDR3nt: TGTGCCAGCAGTCCATGGACAGTCCACGAGCAGTACTTC

v_gene: TRBV15
j_gene: TRBJ2-7
abundance: few
d_gene: TRBD2
CDR3aa: CATSTSGAYEQYF
CDR3nt: TGTGCCACCAGCACTAGCGGTGCCTACGAGCAGTACTTC

v_gene: TRBV6-4
j_gene: TRBJ2-3
abundance: many
d_gene: NA
CDR3aa: CASSLGPGAADTQYF
CDR3nt: TGTGCCAGCAGTTTAGGGCCAGGGGCGGCAGATACGCAGTATTTT

v_gene: TRBV5-1
j_gene: TRBJ2-1
abundance: many
d_gene: NA
CDR3aa: CASSFTGHEQFF
CDR3nt: TGCGCCAGCAGCTTCACAGGGCATGAGCAGTTCTTC

v_gene: TRBV5-5
j_gene: TRBJ2-3
abundance: few
d_gene: NA
CDR3aa: CASTLVPDTQYF
CDR3nt: TGTGCCAGCACCCTCGTCCCAGATACGCAGTATTTT

v_gene: TRBV7-2
j_gene: TRBJ2-3
abundance: many
d_gene: NA
CDR3aa: CASSLVEQGRKYF
CDR3nt: TGTGCCAGCAGCTTAGTAGAACAGGGTCGAAAGTATTTT

v_gene: TRBV6-5
j_gene: TRBJ1-1
abundance: few
d_gene: NA
CDR3aa: CASSYTSARTGGEAFF
CDR3nt: TGTGCCAGCAGTTACACCTCAGCTCGGACCGGTGGTGAAGCTTTCTTT

v_gene: TRBV4-2
j_gene: TRBJ2-7
abundance: many
d_gene: TRBD1
CDR3aa: CASSPGQNFHEQYF
CDR3nt: TGTGCCAGCAGCCCGGGACAGAATTTCCACGAGCAGTACTTC

v_gene: TRBV6-6
j_gene: TRBJ1-1
abundance: few
d_gene: NA
CDR3aa: CASSYSKGGEAFF
CDR3nt: TGTGCCAGCAGTTACTCGAAAGGGGGTGAAGCTTTCTTT

v_gene: TRBV2
j_gene: TRBJ1-1
abundance: few
d_gene: TRBD1
CDR3aa: CAGGQGEAFF
CDR3nt: TGTGCCGGGGGACAGGGTGAAGCTTTCTTT

v_gene: TRBV28
j_gene: TRBJ1-3
abundance: NA
d_gene: NA
CDR3aa: CASSFGGERANTIYF
CDR3nt: TGTGCCAGCAGTTTCGGAGGAGAAAGGGCGAACACCATATATTTT

v_gene: TRBV20-1
j_gene: TRBJ2-3
abundance: many
d_gene: TRBD2
CDR3aa: CIAQRGRTDTQYF
CDR3nt: TGCATAGCGCAGCGGGGCCGCACAGATACGCAGTATTTT

v_gene: TRBV3-1
j_gene: TRBJ2-3
abundance: many
d_gene: TRBD1
CDR3aa: CASSHGTGKDTQYF
CDR3nt: TGTGCCAGCAGCCATGGGACAGGGAAAGATACGCAGTATTTT

v_gene: TRBV29-1
j_gene: TRBJ1-1
abundance: many
d_gene: NA
CDR3aa: CSVEPRLMDTEAFF
CDR3nt: TGCAGCGTGGAACCTCGACTGATGGACACTGAAGCTTTCTTT

v_gene: TRBV28
j_gene: TRBJ1-5
abundance: NA
d_gene: TRBD1
CDR3aa: CASSLLGQGAQPQHF
CDR3nt: TGTGCCAGCAGTTTGTTGGGACAGGGGGCTCAGCCCCAGCATTTT

v_gene: TRBV7-2
j_gene: TRBJ1-1
abundance: few
d_gene: NA
CDR3aa: CASSLISYTEAFF
CDR3nt: TGTGCCAGCAGCCTAATTTCGTACACTGAAGCTTTCTTT

v_gene: TRBV5-8
j_gene: TRBJ1-2
abundance: NA
d_gene: NA
CDR3aa: CASSVNGPNYGYTF
CDR3nt: TGTGCCAGCAGCGTGAACGGACCCAACTATGGCTACACCTTC

v_gene: TRBV4-1
j_gene: TRBJ2-3
abundance: many
d_gene: NA
CDR3aa: CASSQASTDTQYF
CDR3nt: TGCGCCAGCAGCCAAGCCAGCACAGATACGCAGTATTTT

v_gene: TRBV29-1
j_gene: TRBJ1-4
abundance: few
d_gene: TRBD1
CDR3aa: CSVDQGANEKLFF
CDR3nt: TGCAGCGTTGACCAGGGGGCTAATGAAAAACTGTTTTTT

v_gene: TRBV29-1
j_gene: TRBJ2-3
abundance: few
d_gene: TRBD2
CDR3aa: CSTVGSGNTDTQYF
CDR3nt: TGCAGCACTGTAGGTAGCGGGAACACAGATACGCAGTATTTT

v_gene: TRBV9
j_gene: TRBJ2-1
abundance: NA
d_gene: NA
CDR3aa: CASSGGGLPVYNEQFF
CDR3nt: TGTGCCAGCAGCGGTGGGGGACTTCCAGTCTACAATGAGCAGTTCTTC

v_gene: TRBV6-2/TRBV6-3
j_gene: TRBJ2-7
abundance: NA
d_gene: TRBD2
CDR3aa: CASSYSTSGRPGGGLHEQYF
CDR3nt: TGTGCCAGCAGTTACTCCACTAGCGGGAGGCCCGGCGGGGGGCTCCACGAGCAGTACTTC

v_gene: TRBV20-1
j_gene: TRBJ2-3
abundance: many
d_gene: TRBD2
CDR3aa: CSARDWFGGGSTDTQYF
CDR3nt: TGCAGTGCTAGAGATTGGTTCGGCGGGGGGAGCACAGATACGCAGTATTTT

v_gene: TRBV6-6
j_gene: TRBJ2-7
abundance: few
d_gene: NA
CDR3aa: CASSSREQYF
CDR3nt: TGTGCCAGCAGTTCTAGGGAGCAGTACTTC

v_gene: TRBV4-1
j_gene: TRBJ1-6
abundance: many
d_gene: NA
CDR3aa: CASSDVQDTSPLHF
CDR3nt: TGCGCCAGCAGCGATGTCCAGGATACTTCACCCCTCCACTTT

v_gene: TRBV6-5
j_gene: TRBJ2-7
abundance: few
d_gene: NA
CDR3aa: CASKGSGSYEQYF
CDR3nt: TGTGCCAGCAAAGGTTCGGGTTCCTACGAGCAGTACTTC

v_gene: TRBV7-9
j_gene: TRBJ1-1
abundance: NA
d_gene: NA
CDR3aa: CASSFPTGNTEAFF
CDR3nt: TGTGCCAGCAGCTTTCCGACCGGGAACACTGAAGCTTTCTTT

v_gene: TRBV2
j_gene: TRBJ2-1
abundance: many
d_gene: NA
CDR3aa: CASTRDDLGEQFF
CDR3nt: TGTGCCAGCACCCGGGACGACCTGGGTGAGCAGTTCTTC

v_gene: TRBV7-9
j_gene: TRBJ2-3
abundance: many
d_gene: NA
CDR3aa: CASSPDPSTDTQYF
CDR3nt: TGTGCCAGCAGTCCGGACCCTAGCACAGATACGCAGTATTTT

v_gene: TRBV9
j_gene: TRBJ2-2
abundance: many
d_gene: NA
CDR3aa: CASSAGTTTGELFF
CDR3nt: TGTGCCAGCAGCGCCGGGACAACAACCGGGGAGCTGTTTTTT

v_gene: TRBV4-1
j_gene: TRBJ2-7
abundance: many
d_gene: NA
CDR3aa: CASSQGRARGAYEQYF
CDR3nt: TGCGCCAGCAGCCAAGGGAGGGCTAGGGGGGCCTACGAGCAGTACTTC

v_gene: TRBV28
j_gene: TRBJ2-7
abundance: many
d_gene: NA
CDR3aa: CASTAPGSSYEQYF
CDR3nt: TGTGCCAGCACCGCGCCCGGGTCCTCCTACGAGCAGTACTTC

v_gene: TRBV20-1
j_gene: TRBJ1-6
abundance: few
d_gene: NA
CDR3aa: CSAGDGSYNSPLHF
CDR3nt: TGCAGTGCTGGGGATGGCTCCTATAATTCACCCCTCCACTTT

v_gene: TRBV14
j_gene: TRBJ1-4
abundance: many
d_gene: TRBD1
CDR3aa: CASSLSDRVPEKLFF
CDR3nt: TGTGCCAGCAGCCTATCCGACAGGGTTCCCGAAAAACTGTTTTTT

v_gene: TRBV4-1
j_gene: TRBJ2-7
abundance: many
d_gene: NA
CDR3aa: CASSPQPGGLYEQYF
CDR3nt: TGCGCCAGCAGCCCCCAACCGGGGGGCCTCTACGAGCAGTACTTC

v_gene: TRBV28
j_gene: TRBJ2-1
abundance: NA
d_gene: NA
CDR3aa: CASSSSDSEQFF
CDR3nt: TGTGCCAGCAGTTCTAGCGACAGTGAGCAGTTCTTC

v_gene: TRBV20-1
j_gene: TRBJ2-1
abundance: few
d_gene: TRBD2
CDR3aa: CSARIAGRGTDEQFF
CDR3nt: TGCAGTGCTAGAATAGCGGGTAGGGGTACCGATGAGCAGTTCTTC

v_gene: TRBV6-2/TRBV6-3
j_gene: TRBJ2-3
abundance: many
d_gene: TRBD2
CDR3aa: CASSLITSGSTDTQYF
CDR3nt: TGTGCCAGCAGCCTTATTACTAGCGGGTCCACAGATACGCAGTATTTT

v_gene: TRBV12-3/TRBV12-4
j_gene: TRBJ2-1
abundance: NA
d_gene: NA
CDR3aa: CASFGAEQFF
CDR3nt: TGTGCCAGTTTCGGCGCGGAGCAGTTCTTC

v_gene: TRBV2
j_gene: TRBJ2-1
abundance: many
d_gene: NA
CDR3aa: CASSEELGQNEQFF
CDR3nt: TGTGCCAGCAGTGAAGAGCTAGGGCAGAATGAGCAGTTCTTC

v_gene: TRBV24-1
j_gene: TRBJ2-1
abundance: many
d_gene: TRBD2
CDR3aa: CATSDGGLAYEQFF
CDR3nt: TGTGCCACCAGTGATGGGGGACTAGCGTATGAGCAGTTCTTC